A selection of T cell receptor beta chains follows, all from one sample in a study of human T cells and chemical hapten exposure. TCRdb re-derived calls from the RACE reads in MiXCR, one entry per CDR3 protein. The sample holds 99,000 or so distinct CDR3 sequences, less than 45% seen once. The specimen comprised whole blood, sampled in connection with sensitization to the hapten diphenylcyclopropenone (DPC). The receptors stem from a man aged 40-50 years with alopecia areata. Some clones in this sample may be carry-over from other donors' samples. Each CDR3 is given with its conserved first and last residue.

v_call,cdr3_length,cdr3_aa
TRBV5-6,14,CASSSGTPNTEAFF
TRBV28,12,CASGRPLTEAFF
TRBV29-1,12,CSVVRSTGELFF
TRBV5-1,12,CASSPELETQYF
TRBV20-1,13,CSARGQGKNIQYF
TRBV6-5,13,CASSWQGQETQYF
TRBV20-1,16,CSASQVIPTAKNIQYF
TRBV6-2/TRBV6-3,17,CASSYLSAGPGAYEQYF
TRBV5-1,14,CASSYRTGGYEQYF
TRBV5-1,17,CASSSDQTSGSPDTQYF
TRBV6-5,14,CASSYFGRRAEAFF
TRBV7-9,11,CASSLGGGEVF
TRBV20-1,12,CSARDRSSTQYF
TRBV21-1,17,CASSNRGARTATDTQYF
TRBV10-2,13,CASSDRGTDTQYF
TRBV20-1,13,CSARGQTNQPQHF
TRBV10-3,15,CAISENTAGADTQYF
TRBV5-1,15,CASSLGDRISYEQYF
TRBV12-5,15,CASGYIAGATDTQYF
TRBV7-3,16,CASSLNMAGGGDTQYF
TRBV5-1,14,CASSLEQGDQPQHF
TRBV6-5,17,CASTPGLADSSYNEQFF
TRBV11-1,17,CASSLGRGLAGVYEQYF
TRBV27,12,CASSLLGGGQFF
TRBV21-1,17,CASSKQTGEGSGNTIYF
TRBV30,15,CAWSRGLGSGNTIYF
TRBV19,20,CASSIELGTGGWRRTDTQYF